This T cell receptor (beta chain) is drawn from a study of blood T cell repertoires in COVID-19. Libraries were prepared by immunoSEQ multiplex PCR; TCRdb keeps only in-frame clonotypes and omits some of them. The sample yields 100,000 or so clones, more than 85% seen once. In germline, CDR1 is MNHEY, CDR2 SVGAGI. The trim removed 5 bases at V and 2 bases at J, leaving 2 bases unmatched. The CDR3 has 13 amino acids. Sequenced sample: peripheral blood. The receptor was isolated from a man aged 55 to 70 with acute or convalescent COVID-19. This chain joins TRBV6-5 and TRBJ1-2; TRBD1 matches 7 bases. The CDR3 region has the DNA TGTGCCAGCAGTAGGACAGGCAACTATGGCTACACCTTC. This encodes CASSRTGNYGYTF.